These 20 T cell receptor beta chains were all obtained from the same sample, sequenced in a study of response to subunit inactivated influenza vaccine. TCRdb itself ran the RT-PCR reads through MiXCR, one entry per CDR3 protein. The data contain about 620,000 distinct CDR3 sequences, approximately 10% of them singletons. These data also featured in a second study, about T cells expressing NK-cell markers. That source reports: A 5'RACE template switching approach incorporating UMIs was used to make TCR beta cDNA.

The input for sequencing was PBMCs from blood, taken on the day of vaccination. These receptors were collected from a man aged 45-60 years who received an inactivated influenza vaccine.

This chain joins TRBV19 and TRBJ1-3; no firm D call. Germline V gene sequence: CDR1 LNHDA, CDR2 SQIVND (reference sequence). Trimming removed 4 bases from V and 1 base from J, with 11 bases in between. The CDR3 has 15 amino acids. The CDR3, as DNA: TGTGCCAGTAGTAGCGGACTATTTTCTGGAAACACCATATATTTT. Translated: CASSSGLFSGNTIYF.

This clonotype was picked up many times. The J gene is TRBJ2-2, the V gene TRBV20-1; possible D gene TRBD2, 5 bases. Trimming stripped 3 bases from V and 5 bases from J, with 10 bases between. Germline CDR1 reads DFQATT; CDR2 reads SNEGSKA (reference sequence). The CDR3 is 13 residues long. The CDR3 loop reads CSASRGLTGELFF. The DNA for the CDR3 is TGCAGTGCTAGCAGAGGGTTAACCGGGGAGCTGTTTTTT.

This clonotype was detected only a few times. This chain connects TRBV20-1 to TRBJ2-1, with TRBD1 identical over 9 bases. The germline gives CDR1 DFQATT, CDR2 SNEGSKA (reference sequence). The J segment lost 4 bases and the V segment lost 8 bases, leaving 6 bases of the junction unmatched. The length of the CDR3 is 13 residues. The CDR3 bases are TGCAGTACAGGGGGCAGAGGGTACAATGAGCAGTTCTTC. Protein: CSTGGRGYNEQFF.

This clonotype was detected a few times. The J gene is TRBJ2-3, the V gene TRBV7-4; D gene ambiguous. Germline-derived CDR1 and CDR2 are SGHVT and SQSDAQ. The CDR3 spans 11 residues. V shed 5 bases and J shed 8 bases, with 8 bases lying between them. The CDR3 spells CASSQNPTQYF. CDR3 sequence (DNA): TGTGCCAGCAGCCAAAACCCTACGCAGTATTTT.

CDR3 amino acids: CASSPVGRRNTGELFF. The CDR3, as DNA: TGTGCCAGCAGCCCAGTGGGCAGGAGGAACACCGGGGAGCTGTTTTTT. This chain links TRBV7-9 with TRBJ2-2, with unresolved D. Trimming removed 5 bases at V and 1 base at J, with 14 bases between. Germline CDR1 and CDR2: SEHNR and FQNEAQ (reference sequence). CDR3 size: 16 residues.

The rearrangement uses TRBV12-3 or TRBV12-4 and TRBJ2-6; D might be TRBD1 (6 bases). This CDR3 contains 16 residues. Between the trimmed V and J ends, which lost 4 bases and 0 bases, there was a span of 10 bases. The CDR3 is CASSSTGYSGANVLTF. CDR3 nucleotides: TGTGCCAGCAGTTCTACAGGGTACTCTGGGGCCAACGTCCTGACTTTC.

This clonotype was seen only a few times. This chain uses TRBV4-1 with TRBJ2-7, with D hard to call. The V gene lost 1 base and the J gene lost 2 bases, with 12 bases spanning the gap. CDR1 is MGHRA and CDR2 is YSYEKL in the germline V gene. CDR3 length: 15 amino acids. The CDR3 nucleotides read TGCGCCAGCAGCCAAGGATTTCAGGCCACCTACGAGCAGTACTTC. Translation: CASSQGFQATYEQYF.

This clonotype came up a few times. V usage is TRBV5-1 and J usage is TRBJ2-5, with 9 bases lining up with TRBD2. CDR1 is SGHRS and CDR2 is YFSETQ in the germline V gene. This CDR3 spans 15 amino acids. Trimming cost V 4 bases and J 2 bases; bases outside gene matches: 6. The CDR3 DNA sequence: TGCGCCAGCAGCACAGGGACTAGCTGGCAAGAGACCCAGTACTTC. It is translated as CASSTGTSWQETQYF. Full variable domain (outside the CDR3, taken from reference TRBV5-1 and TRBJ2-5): KAGVTQTPRYLIKTRGQQVTLSCSPISGHRSVSWYQQTPGQGLQFLFEYFSETQRNKGNFPGRFSGRQFSNSRSEMNVSTLELGDSALYLCASSTGTSWQETQYFGPGTRLLVL.

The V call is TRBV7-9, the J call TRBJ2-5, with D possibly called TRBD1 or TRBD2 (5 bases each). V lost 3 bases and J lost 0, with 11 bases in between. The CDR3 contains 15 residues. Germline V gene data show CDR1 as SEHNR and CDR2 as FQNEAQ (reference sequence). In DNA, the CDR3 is TGTGCCAGCAGCTTGTCAGGGAGTCACCAAGAGACCCAGTACTTC. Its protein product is CASSLSGSHQETQYF.

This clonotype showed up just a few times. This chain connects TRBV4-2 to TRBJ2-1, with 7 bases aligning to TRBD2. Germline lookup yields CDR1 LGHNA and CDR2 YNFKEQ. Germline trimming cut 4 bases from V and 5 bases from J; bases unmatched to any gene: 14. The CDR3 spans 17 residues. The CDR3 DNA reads TGTGCCAGCAGCCCTCGATCGGGTCTAGCGGAAGACAATGAGCAGTTCTTC. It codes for CASSPRSGLAEDNEQFF.

CDR3 DNA: TGTGCCAGCAGTTCTGCCATGACTAGTACCTACGAGCAGTACTTC. It translates to CASSSAMTSTYEQYF. The chain joins TRBV6-2 or TRBV6-3 to TRBJ2-7; perhaps TRBD2 as D (6 bases). Germline V gives CDR1 MNHEY, CDR2 SVGEGT. The CDR3 totals 15 residues. Trimming removed 4 bases from V and 2 bases from J, with 15 bases in between.

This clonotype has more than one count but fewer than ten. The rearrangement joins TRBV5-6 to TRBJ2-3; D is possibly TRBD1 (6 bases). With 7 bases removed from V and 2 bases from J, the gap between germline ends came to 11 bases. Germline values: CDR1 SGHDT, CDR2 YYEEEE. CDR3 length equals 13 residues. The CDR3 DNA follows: TGTGCCAGCTTTGGACAGTTCACAGATACGCAGTATTTT. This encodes CASFGQFTDTQYF.

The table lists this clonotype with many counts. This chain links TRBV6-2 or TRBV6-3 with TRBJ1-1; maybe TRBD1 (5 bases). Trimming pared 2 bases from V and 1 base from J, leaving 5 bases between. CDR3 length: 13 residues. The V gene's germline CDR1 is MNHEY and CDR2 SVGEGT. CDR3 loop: CASSYTGNTEAFF. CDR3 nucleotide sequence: TGTGCCAGCAGTTACACAGGGAACACTGAAGCTTTCTTT.

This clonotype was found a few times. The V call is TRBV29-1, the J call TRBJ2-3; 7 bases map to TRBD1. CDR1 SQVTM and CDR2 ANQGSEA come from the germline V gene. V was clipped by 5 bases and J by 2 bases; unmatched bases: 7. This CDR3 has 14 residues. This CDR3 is CSVRQGRNTDTQYF. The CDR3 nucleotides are TGCAGCGTTAGACAGGGACGGAACACAGATACGCAGTATTTT.

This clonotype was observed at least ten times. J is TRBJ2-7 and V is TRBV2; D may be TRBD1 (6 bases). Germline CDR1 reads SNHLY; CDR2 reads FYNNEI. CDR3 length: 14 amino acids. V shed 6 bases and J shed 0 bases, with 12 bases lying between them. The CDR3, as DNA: TGTGCCAGCAGAGCGACACAGGGCTCCTACGAGCAGTACTTC. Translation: CASRATQGSYEQYF. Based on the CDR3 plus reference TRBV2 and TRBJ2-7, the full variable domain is EPEVTQTPSHQVTQMGQEVILRCVPISNHLYFYWYRQILGQKVEFLVSFYNNEISEKSEIFDDQFSVERPDGSNFTLKIRSTKLEDSAMYFCASRATQGSYEQYFGPGTRLTVT.

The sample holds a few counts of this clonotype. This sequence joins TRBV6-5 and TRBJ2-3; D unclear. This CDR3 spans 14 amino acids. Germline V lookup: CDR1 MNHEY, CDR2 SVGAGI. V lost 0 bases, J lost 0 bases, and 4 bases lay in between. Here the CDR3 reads CASSYSYSTDTQYF. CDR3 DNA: TGTGCCAGCAGTTACTCGTACAGCACAGATACGCAGTATTTT.

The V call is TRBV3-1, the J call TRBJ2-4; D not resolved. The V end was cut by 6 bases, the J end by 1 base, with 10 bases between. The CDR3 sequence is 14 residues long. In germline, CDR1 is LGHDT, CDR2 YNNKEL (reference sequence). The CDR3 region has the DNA TGTGCCAGCAGTCCAAGTGGGGCCAAAAACATTCAGTACTTC. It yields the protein CASSPSGAKNIQYF. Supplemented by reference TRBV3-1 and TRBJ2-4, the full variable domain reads DTAVSQTPKYLVTQMGNDKSIKCEQNLGHDTMYWYKQDSKKFLKIMFSYNNKELIINETVPNRFSPKSPDKAHLNLHINSLELGDSAVYFCASSPSGAKNIQYFGAGTRLSVL.

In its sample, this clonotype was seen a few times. In DNA, the CDR3 is TGTGCCAGCAGCCAAGTTAGCGGGGGCTTAAACAATGAGCAGTTCTTC. Translating gives CASSQVSGGLNNEQFF. The V and J genes are TRBV4-2 and TRBJ2-1; 9 nucleotides align to TRBD2. CDR1 and CDR2 from the germline V gene are LGHNA and YNFKEQ. There are 16 residues in the CDR3. V gave up 1 base and J gave up 5 bases; unmatched junction bases: 6.

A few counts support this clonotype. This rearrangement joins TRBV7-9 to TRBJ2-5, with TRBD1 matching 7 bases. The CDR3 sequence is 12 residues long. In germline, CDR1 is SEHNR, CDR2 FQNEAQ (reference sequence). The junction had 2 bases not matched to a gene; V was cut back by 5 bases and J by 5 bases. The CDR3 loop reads CASSQTGETQYF. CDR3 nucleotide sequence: TGTGCCAGCAGCCAGACAGGGGAGACCCAGTACTTC.

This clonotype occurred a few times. The CDR3 is CASSLAGGTYNSPLHF. The CDR3 nucleotides read TGTGCCAGCAGTTTAGCAGGGGGAACCTATAATTCACCCCTCCACTTT. The rearrangement uses TRBV27 and TRBJ1-6; 7 bases map to TRBD1. Per germline, CDR1 MNHEY and CDR2 SMNVEV (reference sequence). The CDR3 covers 16 residues. The V segment lost 2 bases and the J segment 2 bases; nucleotides outside the gene matches: 3.